This T cell receptor beta chain was profiled in a study of PD-1 blockade in classical Hodgkin lymphoma. The overall study: Patients had nivolumab dosed at 3 mg/kg, delivered intravenously every 2 weeks. Study conclusions and caveats: Compared with healthy donors, newly diagnosed patients reportedly showed lower baseline TCR diversity. The repertoire differences lack a defined cause, possibly disease activity or prior therapy.

Using immunoSEQ multiplex PCR, the repertoire was profiled, and TCRdb retains in-frame clones only, with some absent. The data contain tens of thousands of clones, roughly 90% of them singletons. Trimming removed 7 bases from V and 1 base from J, with 10 bases in between. The CDR3 totals 13 residues. The germline V gene has CDR1 SGHNT and CDR2 YENEEA. On this clone itself: Antigen unknown.

The patients all showed relapse after autologous stem cell transplantation, while their brentuximab vedotin exposure varied. Material: peripheral blood mononuclear cells (PBMCs), obtained at baseline. The chain has TRBV11-3 and TRBJ1-1; D gene ambiguous. The source is a human donor with classical Hodgkin lymphoma. CDR3 sequence (DNA): TGTGCCAGCACCTGGGCAGAGAACACTGAAGCTTTCTTT. This codes for CASTWAENTEAFF.